Shown below are 3 T cell receptor beta chains from a single sample sequenced in a study of blood T cell repertoires in COVID-19. Here immunoSEQ multiplex PCR was the method, and the copy in TCRdb shows in-frame clones only, minus some. This sample carries roughly 90,000 clones, more than 75% of them seen once, and the ten largest clones take 5.1%. Material: peripheral blood. The origin of the receptors is a middle-aged man with acute or convalescent COVID-19.

This clone showed up just once. The genes are TRBV4-3 and TRBJ1-2, with no clear D. Germline V gene sequence: CDR1 LGHNA, CDR2 YSLEER. The CDR3 loop spans 15 amino acids. V lost 0 bases to trimming and J lost 2 bases, with 10 bases between them. The CDR3 nucleotides are TGCGCCAGCAGCCAAGAGGTCCAGCGGAACTATGGCTACACCTTC. Its protein is CASSQEVQRNYGYTF.

The chain is built from TRBV11-2 and TRBJ2-1; 10 positions agree with TRBD1. There are 14 residues in the CDR3. CDR1 and CDR2 from the germline V gene are SGHAT and FQNNGV. J was trimmed by 4 bases and V by 5 bases; bases with no gene match: 2. CDR3 DNA: TGTGCCAGCAGCGAGGGACAGGGGTACAATGAGCAGTTCTTC. Amino acids: CASSEGQGYNEQFF.

The chain carries TRBV3-1 (or the pseudogene TRBV3-2) and TRBJ2-3; 7 bases align to TRBD1. CDR3 size: 13 residues. J was trimmed by 7 bases and V by 4 bases; bases with no gene match: 5. Germline-derived CDR1 and CDR2 are LGHDT and YNNKEL (reference sequence). Written as DNA, the CDR3 is TGTGCCAGCAGCCTAAAGGGGGCATATACGCAGTATTTT. Encoded protein: CASSLKGAYTQYF.